The rows below give T cell receptor beta chains drawn from one sample of a study of blood T cell repertoires in COVID-19. TCRdb keeps only in-frame clones here, not all; method: immunoSEQ multiplex PCR. The sample consists of 85,000 to 100,000 clones, around 79% of them appearing once. Sequencing was carried out using peripheral blood. These receptor sequences come from a human donor in a cohort sampled during active COVID-19. The CDR3 runs from the conserved cysteine through the conserved F or W. D genes are given only for firm matches. Clone size is stated in some rows and not others, as once, few, many or a class when expanded.

d_call: TRBD2
clone_size: -
j_call: TRBJ2-5
v_call: TRBV30
cdr3_nt: TGTGCCTGGACTAGCGGTCAAGAGACCCAGTACTTC
cdr3_aa: CAWTSGQETQYF

d_call: TRBD1
clone_size: -
j_call: TRBJ1-2
v_call: TRBV16
cdr3_nt: TGTGCCAGCAGCCAGACGACAGGGCCTGGCTACACCTTC
cdr3_aa: CASSQTTGPGYTF

d_call: TRBD1
clone_size: -
j_call: TRBJ2-3
v_call: TRBV28
cdr3_nt: TGTGCCAGCAGTCCATCACAGGGGACCTTCACAGATACGCAGTATTTT
cdr3_aa: CASSPSQGTFTDTQYF

d_call: TRBD2
clone_size: -
j_call: TRBJ2-3
v_call: TRBV19
cdr3_nt: TGTGCCAGTATACCTAGCGGGAGGGCTGGAGATACGCAGTATTTT
cdr3_aa: CASIPSGRAGDTQYF

d_call: -
clone_size: -
j_call: TRBJ2-5
v_call: TRBV7-2
cdr3_nt: TGTGCCAGCAGCTTTAGCGAGACCCAGTACTTC
cdr3_aa: CASSFSETQYF

d_call: -
clone_size: -
j_call: TRBJ2-1
v_call: TRBV24-1
cdr3_nt: TGTGCCACCAGTGACCCCCCTACGGGGGGCTACGATGAGCAGTTCTTC
cdr3_aa: CATSDPPTGGYDEQFF

d_call: TRBD2
clone_size: -
j_call: TRBJ2-2
v_call: TRBV5-4
cdr3_nt: TGTGCCAGCAGCCCGGGACTAGTCAAAAACACCGGGGAGCTGTTTTTT
cdr3_aa: CASSPGLVKNTGELFF

d_call: -
clone_size: few
j_call: TRBJ2-3
v_call: TRBV29-1
cdr3_nt: TGCAGCGTTGAAGATCGGCTAGCAGTAAGCACAGATACGCAGTATTTT
cdr3_aa: CSVEDRLAVSTDTQYF

d_call: TRBD1
clone_size: -
j_call: TRBJ1-2
v_call: TRBV5-1
cdr3_nt: TGCGCCAGCAGCCACGCCGGGACAGGGGCTGGCTATGGCTACACCTTC
cdr3_aa: CASSHAGTGAGYGYTF

d_call: -
clone_size: few
j_call: TRBJ2-1
v_call: TRBV28
cdr3_nt: TGTGCCAGCACGACAGATCACAATGAGCAGTTCTTC
cdr3_aa: CASTTDHNEQFF

d_call: -
clone_size: -
j_call: TRBJ1-5
v_call: TRBV2
cdr3_nt: TGTGCCAGCAGTTTCGGGGGGAATCAGCCCCAGCATTTT
cdr3_aa: CASSFGGNQPQHF

d_call: TRBD2
clone_size: few
j_call: TRBJ2-7
v_call: TRBV15
cdr3_nt: TGTGCCACCAGCAGTACGCGGGAGCTCGCCTACGAGCAGTACTTC
cdr3_aa: CATSSTRELAYEQYF

d_call: -
clone_size: -
j_call: TRBJ2-7
v_call: TRBV5-4
cdr3_nt: TGTGCCAGCAGCTTGGTCCGGGGAGCCTCCTACGAGCAGTACTTC
cdr3_aa: CASSLVRGASYEQYF

d_call: -
clone_size: -
j_call: TRBJ2-3
v_call: TRBV10-3
cdr3_nt: TGTGCCATCGGGGACTCTCCTAGCACAGATACGCAGTATTTT
cdr3_aa: CAIGDSPSTDTQYF

d_call: -
clone_size: -
j_call: TRBJ1-1
v_call: TRBV5-6
cdr3_nt: TGTGCCAGCAGCTTGGCGTGGGGCACGAACACTGAAGCTTTCTTT
cdr3_aa: CASSLAWGTNTEAFF

d_call: -
clone_size: once
j_call: TRBJ1-2
v_call: TRBV18
cdr3_nt: TGTGCCAGCTCACCGTCGACAGATGCGTATGGCTACACCTTC
cdr3_aa: CASSPSTDAYGYTF

d_call: TRBD1
clone_size: -
j_call: TRBJ2-7
v_call: TRBV7-2
cdr3_nt: TGTGCCAGCAGCGGGAGGACAGGGGCCTACGAGCAGTACTTC
cdr3_aa: CASSGRTGAYEQYF

d_call: TRBD2
clone_size: -
j_call: TRBJ2-1
v_call: TRBV4-1
cdr3_nt: TGCGCCACCGCCGGGCCCGGCGGGAGTGAGCAGTTCTTC
cdr3_aa: CATAGPGGSEQFF

d_call: -
clone_size: -
j_call: TRBJ2-1
v_call: TRBV7-9
cdr3_nt: TGTGCCAGCAGTTTTACAGGGTCCGGTGAGCAGTTCTTC
cdr3_aa: CASSFTGSGEQFF

d_call: TRBD1
clone_size: -
j_call: TRBJ2-5
v_call: TRBV24-1
cdr3_nt: TGTGCCACCAGTGGGCCTGGGACAGGGAAGGAGACCCAGTACTTC
cdr3_aa: CATSGPGTGKETQYF

d_call: -
clone_size: -
j_call: TRBJ1-1
v_call: TRBV18
cdr3_nt: TGTGCCAGCTCACCACTTGCGGGCAGCAGGAACACTGAAGCTTTCTTT
cdr3_aa: CASSPLAGSRNTEAFF

d_call: -
clone_size: -
j_call: TRBJ2-6
v_call: TRBV2
cdr3_nt: TGTGCCAGCAGTGTAGTCCTCTCTGGGGCCAACGTCCTGACTTTC
cdr3_aa: CASSVVLSGANVLTF

d_call: -
clone_size: -
j_call: TRBJ2-7
v_call: TRBV18
cdr3_nt: TGTGCCAGCTCATCAGACTCCTACGAGCAGTACTTC
cdr3_aa: CASSSDSYEQYF

d_call: TRBD2
clone_size: few
j_call: TRBJ2-2
v_call: TRBV25-1
cdr3_nt: TGTGCCAGCAGTGAGGCTAGCGGGAGTATCACCGGGGAGCTGTTTTTT
cdr3_aa: CASSEASGSITGELFF

d_call: TRBD2
clone_size: -
j_call: TRBJ2-2
v_call: TRBV5-1
cdr3_nt: TGCGCCAGCAGCCGTCCTAGCGGGAGGGCCCCCGGGGAGCTGTTTTTT
cdr3_aa: CASSRPSGRAPGELFF

d_call: TRBD2
clone_size: -
j_call: TRBJ2-5
v_call: TRBV15
cdr3_nt: TGTGCCACCAGCAGAGATTTGGCGGGAGGTGGAGAGACCCAGTACTTC
cdr3_aa: CATSRDLAGGGETQYF

d_call: TRBD1
clone_size: few
j_call: TRBJ1-1
v_call: TRBV6-4
cdr3_nt: TGTGCCAGCAGTGCCCAAACAGGGGGCATCGGAGCTTTCTTT
cdr3_aa: CASSAQTGGIGAFF

d_call: -
clone_size: -
j_call: TRBJ2-7
v_call: TRBV11-2
cdr3_nt: TGTGCCAGCAGCTATAGGACAGACTACGAGCAGTACTTC
cdr3_aa: CASSYRTDYEQYF

d_call: -
clone_size: -
j_call: TRBJ2-5
v_call: TRBV7-8
cdr3_nt: TGTGCCAGCAGCCCCCTCGGGCGGGGAACAGAAACCCAAGAGACCCAGTACTTC
cdr3_aa: CASSPLGRGTETQETQYF

d_call: -
clone_size: -
j_call: TRBJ2-7
v_call: TRBV20-1
cdr3_nt: TGCAGTGCTAGAGATCGGAGCGAGCAGTACTTC
cdr3_aa: CSARDRSEQYF

d_call: -
clone_size: -
j_call: TRBJ2-5
v_call: TRBV5-4
cdr3_nt: TGTGCCAGCAGCTGGGACATCCAAGAGACCCAGTACTTC
cdr3_aa: CASSWDIQETQYF

d_call: -
clone_size: -
j_call: TRBJ2-3
v_call: TRBV6-6
cdr3_nt: TGTGCCAGCACCTACACAGATACGCAGTATTTT
cdr3_aa: CASTYTDTQYF

d_call: -
clone_size: -
j_call: TRBJ1-6
v_call: TRBV7-3
cdr3_nt: TGTGCCAGCAGCGTACAATATAATTCACCCCTCCACTTT
cdr3_aa: CASSVQYNSPLHF

d_call: TRBD1
clone_size: -
j_call: TRBJ1-2
v_call: TRBV5-1
cdr3_nt: TGCGCCAGCAGCTTGTCGGACAACAGGGGAACCTCAGCCGGGTACGGCTACACCTTC
cdr3_aa: CASSLSDNRGTSAGYGYTF

d_call: -
clone_size: -
j_call: TRBJ1-6
v_call: TRBV28
cdr3_nt: TGTGCCAGCAGTTTAATGGTTTACTTTAATTCACCCCTCCACTTT
cdr3_aa: CASSLMVYFNSPLHF

d_call: TRBD2
clone_size: -
j_call: TRBJ2-1
v_call: TRBV28
cdr3_nt: TGTGCCAGCAGTTTTGGGACTAGCGGGAGAATGCCGCAGTTCTTC
cdr3_aa: CASSFGTSGRMPQFF

d_call: -
clone_size: few
j_call: TRBJ2-3
v_call: TRBV19
cdr3_nt: TGTGCCAGTAGTAATCAGCGGGTGACTGCAACAGATACGCAGTATTTT
cdr3_aa: CASSNQRVTATDTQYF

d_call: -
clone_size: -
j_call: TRBJ2-1
v_call: TRBV6-5
cdr3_nt: TGTGCCAGCAGTCGGGACACCTACAATGAGCAGTTCTTC
cdr3_aa: CASSRDTYNEQFF

d_call: TRBD1
clone_size: -
j_call: TRBJ2-5
v_call: TRBV10-1
cdr3_nt: TGCGCCAGCAGTGTCCCTTCGACAGGGCCGCACAAACAAGAGACCCAGTACTTC
cdr3_aa: CASSVPSTGPHKQETQYF

d_call: -
clone_size: -
j_call: TRBJ2-7
v_call: TRBV11-1
cdr3_nt: TGTGCCAGCAGTTCGCGAGAGGACAGTTACGAGCAGTACTTC
cdr3_aa: CASSSREDSYEQYF

d_call: -
clone_size: -
j_call: TRBJ2-1
v_call: TRBV2
cdr3_nt: TGTGCCAGCAGGGGCCGGACTTCGCCCTACAATGAGCAGTTCTTC
cdr3_aa: CASRGRTSPYNEQFF

d_call: TRBD2
clone_size: -
j_call: TRBJ2-2
v_call: TRBV5-1
cdr3_nt: TGCGCCAGCAGCCCAACTAGCGGGAGTCGCACCGGGGAGCTGTTTTTT
cdr3_aa: CASSPTSGSRTGELFF

d_call: -
clone_size: -
j_call: TRBJ1-5
v_call: TRBV6-1
cdr3_nt: TGTGCCAGCAGTGACACCCTAGAAATGTCGCCCCAGCATTTT
cdr3_aa: CASSDTLEMSPQHF